The 7 T cell receptor beta chains below all came from one sample that was sequenced in a study of blood T cell repertoires in COVID-19. Sequencing was performed with immunoSEQ multiplex PCR; in TCRdb, only in-frame clones are kept and a portion is missing. The sample comprises 140,000 or so clones, about nine tenths of which are singletons, and just under 0.95% rests with the top ten. Material: peripheral blood. The receptors originated from a woman aged 45-60 years with acute or convalescent COVID-19.

A single count supports this clone. This rearrangement joins TRBV5-5 to TRBJ2-1, with D possibly matching TRBD1 (6 bases). The CDR3 loop spans 15 amino acids. Per germline, CDR1 SGHKS and CDR2 YYEKEE (reference sequence). Trimming removed 4 bases at V and 1 base at J, with 12 bases between. CDR3 DNA: TGTGCCAGCAGCCCAGGGGTGGTTTCCTACAATGAGCAGTTCTTC. Amino acid sequence: CASSPGVVSYNEQFF.

The rearrangement uses TRBV5-1 and TRBJ2-1; the match to TRBD1 covers 7 bases. Looked up from germline, CDR1 is SGHRS and CDR2 is YFSETQ. The J segment lost 0 bases and the V segment lost 5 bases, leaving 5 bases of the junction unmatched. The CDR3 is 15 residues long. CDR3 coding DNA: TGCGCCAGCAGTTCCGACAGGGCCTCCTACAATGAGCAGTTCTTC. Residues: CASSSDRASYNEQFF.

The CDR3 DNA follows: TGCGCCAGCAGCTTGGCTGAGGGGGCGGGCACCGGGGAGCTGTTTTTT. This translates into CASSLAEGAGTGELFF. The chain uses TRBV5-1 and TRBJ2-2; 7 nucleotides match TRBD1. The J segment lost 4 bases and the V segment lost 0 bases, leaving 6 bases of the junction unmatched. The CDR3 loop spans 16 amino acids. Looked up from germline, CDR1 is SGHRS and CDR2 is YFSETQ.

A single count supports this clone. The rearrangement joins TRBV5-5 to TRBJ2-3, with unresolved D. CDR3 length: 14 amino acids. V was shortened by 2 bases and J by 7 bases, with 14 bases between the two germline ends. Per the germline V gene, CDR1 is SGHKS and CDR2 is YYEKEE (reference sequence). Here the CDR3 reads CASSFLSETNTQYF. The CDR3, as DNA: TGTGCCAGCAGCTTTTTGTCTGAGACAAATACGCAGTATTTT.

The J gene is TRBJ2-1, the V gene TRBV7-9; 16 bases map to TRBD2. Germline CDR1 is SEHNR and CDR2 is FQNEAQ (reference sequence). After removal of 6 bases from V and 4 bases from J, the junction contained 9 bases not matched to a gene. The CDR3 loop spans 18 amino acids. This CDR3 reads CASRAGTSGRALYNEQFF. CDR3 in DNA: TGTGCCAGCAGAGCCGGGACTAGCGGGAGGGCCTTATACAATGAGCAGTTCTTC.

The V gene is TRBV12-3 or TRBV12-4, the J gene TRBJ2-7, with a weak D call TRBD1 (6 bases). V was shortened by 1 base and J by 5 bases, with 9 bases between the two germline ends. The CDR3 has 13 residues. CDR3: CASSLVTGHEQYF. The CDR3 coding sequence is TGTGCCAGCAGTTTAGTAACAGGGCACGAGCAGTACTTC.

V is TRBV10-3 and J is TRBJ1-2; possibly TRBD1 for D (5 bases). CDR1 and CDR2 (germline): ENHRY, SYGVKD. This CDR3 is built from 14 residues. The V and J ends lost 8 bases and 4 bases respectively, with 17 bases between them. DNA for the CDR3: TGTGCCATCCCTTCCCCGGGGGAGGGCTATGGCTACACCTTC. It translates to CAIPSPGEGYGYTF.